These 11 T cell receptor beta chains came from one sample sequenced in a study of blood T cells in healthy people across ages. Combining a sample-barcoded 5' primer with a J-beta primer mix, a second PCR ran for roughly 7 to 12 cycles. Using its own MiXCR run on the 5' RACE reads, TCRdb lists one record per CDR3 protein. The repertoire includes about 690,000 distinct CDR3 sequences, roughly two fifths of them detected once, and around 30% sits in the top ten. Sequenced sample: blood. The source of these receptors is a man older than 75 in good health.

The chain recombines TRBV2 with TRBJ1-4; the D is unclear. V was cut by 2 bases and J by 4 bases, with 11 bases left in between. Germline CDR1 is SNHLY and CDR2 is FYNNEI. The CDR3 has 15 residues. This chain's CDR3 is CASSEQPKRNEKLFF. Written as DNA, the CDR3 is TGTGCCAGCAGTGAACAGCCCAAGCGTAATGAAAAACTGTTTTTT.

J is TRBJ2-4 and V is TRBV20-1; weak D call: TRBD2 (6 bases). Trimming shortened V by 0 bases and J by 8 bases, and 17 bases separated the two germline ends. Germline V gives CDR1 DFQATT, CDR2 SNEGSKA (reference sequence). This CDR3 has 15 residues. CDR3 sequence reads: CSARDVGRSGDIQYF. The CDR3 nucleotides are TGCAGTGCTAGAGACGTTGGGAGGTCGGGGGACATTCAGTACTTC.

This clonotype was picked up one time. One end of the junction does not line up with germline, which may come from a read error. The CDR3 sequence: CTSTKQPQETQYF. The CDR3 DNA follows: TGCACCAGCACGAAACAGCCTCAAGAGACCCAGTACTTC. This chain uses TRBV5-1 with TRBJ2-5; D gene unclear. This CDR3 has 13 amino acids. Germline-derived CDR1 and CDR2 are SGHRS and YFSETQ.

Remarks on this clonotype: An end of the junction differs from the germline gene, which may be a read error. The chain combines TRBV5-1 with TRBJ2-6; D is perhaps TRBD1 (5 bases). This CDR3 region has 16 residues. Germline V gives CDR1 SGHRS, CDR2 YFSETQ. CDR3 region: CASSFPYPSGANILTF. The CDR3 nucleotides read TGCGCCAGCAGCTTCCCCTACCCCTCTGGGGCCAACATCCTGACTTTC.

V usage is TRBV6-6 and J usage is TRBJ2-7, with 9 bases identical to TRBD1. Germline values: CDR1 MNHNY, CDR2 SVGAGI (reference sequence). J was trimmed by 7 bases and V by 2 bases; bases with no gene match: 6. The CDR3 totals 14 residues. As DNA, the CDR3 is TGTGCCAGCAGTTACAACAGGGGGCAAGATGAGCAGTACTTC. This gives the protein CASSYNRGQDEQYF.

The sample holds a few counts of this clonotype. This chain links TRBV4-3 with TRBJ2-5; unclear D gene. Trimming stripped 0 bases from V and 3 bases from J, with 8 bases between. This CDR3 is 14 amino acids long. From germline, CDR1 is LGHNA and CDR2 YSLEER. CDR3 nucleotides: TGCGCCAGCAGCCAAGATACGGCTAAAGAGACCCAGTACTTC. Amino acids: CASSQDTAKETQYF.

V is TRBV30 and J is TRBJ1-2; no reliable D call. V lost 6 bases and J 5 bases, leaving 16 bases between the germline ends. The length of the CDR3 is 13 residues. Germline CDR1 GTSNPN, CDR2 SVGIG (reference sequence). CDR3 DNA: TGTGCCTGTTTTGGCGGTTCCTTTTATGGCTACACCTTC. It translates to CACFGGSFYGYTF.

This clonotype was counted a few times. The chain joins TRBV9 to TRBJ2-7; 13 bases align to TRBD2. J was trimmed by 6 bases and V by 8 bases; bases with no gene match: 17. CDR3 size: 17 residues. CDR1 and CDR2 from the germline V gene are SGDLS and YYNGEE. The CDR3 DNA reads as TGTGCCAGAACACTAGCGGGAGGGCCCCCTTTGTGCGTCGAGCAGTACTTC. Its translation is CARTLAGGPPLCVEQYF.

The V call is TRBV30, the J call TRBJ2-2; 10 bases match TRBD2. The J segment lost 5 bases and the V segment lost 4 bases, leaving 4 bases of the junction unmatched. From germline, CDR1 is GTSNPN and CDR2 SVGIG (reference sequence). The CDR3 runs to 14 residues. The CDR3 bases are TGTGCCTGGATAGGAGCGGGAGGGACCGGGGAGCTGTTTTTT. Translation: CAWIGAGGTGELFF. The whole variable domain, remainder taken from reference TRBV30 and TRBJ2-2, is SQTIHQWPATLVQPVGSPLSLECTVEGTSNPNLYWYRQAAGRGLQLLFYSVGIGQISSEVPQNLSASRPQDRQFILSSKKLLLSDSGFYLCAWIGAGGTGELFFGEGSRLTVL.

This clonotype was detected a few times. The V and J genes are TRBV29-1 and TRBJ2-4; the D gene is possibly TRBD1 (6 bases). This CDR3 has 13 amino acids. From germline, CDR1 is SQVTM and CDR2 ANQGSEA. Deletions cut 4 bases from V and 6 bases from J, with 13 bases between. The CDR3: CSVVPGAGNIQYF. DNA of the CDR3: TGCAGCGTTGTTCCAGGGGCGGGAAACATTCAGTACTTC.

The CDR3 DNA reads as TGTGCCAGCAGCTCGGCGGGGACTGGAAACACCATATATTTT. The encoded protein is CASSSAGTGNTIYF. J is TRBJ1-3 and V is TRBV4-2, with no clear D. The CDR3 totals 14 residues. V dropped 5 bases and J dropped 2 bases, with 10 bases sitting between them. Germline CDR1 LGHNA, CDR2 YNFKEQ.